This record concerns one TCR beta chain sequence. The antigen is undetermined. This sample is drawn from a study of T cell responses to AZD1222 COVID-19 vaccine. Study findings and constraints: Nearly half of spike-specific TCRs reportedly go after variant regions that carry no mutations. Mostly white British, mostly female donors; authors suggested clonal diversity may be underestimated. Vaccine-related CD4 TCRs covered spike, predominating at 160-218 and 743-854.

This CDR3 has 13 residues. The V end lost 3 bases, the J end lost 1 base, and 5 bases lay between the germline ends. The germline V gene has CDR1 SNHLY and CDR2 FYNNEI. The method was immunoSEQ multiplex PCR; TCRdb's version includes in-frame clones alone and lacks a portion of them. The table shows roughly 60,000 clones, with about 80% occurring only once. This chain connects TRBV2 to TRBJ2-3; D gene uncertain. The TCR comes from an adult who received the AZD1222 COVID-19 vaccine. Material: peripheral blood, obtained 28 days after the second AZD1222 dose. The CDR3 DNA sequence: TGTGCCAGCAGTGACTTGGGCACAGATACGCAGTATTTT. Its translation is CASSDLGTDTQYF. Filled out from reference TRBV2 and TRBJ2-3, the complete variable domain reads EPEVTQTPSHQVTQMGQEVILRCVPISNHLYFYWYRQILGQKVEFLVSFYNNEISEKSEIFDDQFSVERPDGSNFTLKIRSTKLEDSAMYFCASSDLGTDTQYFGPGTRLTVL.